The rows below give T cell receptor beta chains drawn from one sample of a study of metastatic and nonmetastatic thyroid tumors. TCRdb re-called clones from the PCR reads using MiXCR. The table shows approximately 21,000 clones, with about 30% occurring only once. Sequencing was done on a sample of tumor tissue. These TCRs come from a female donor with papillary thyroid cancer or a benign thyroid nodule (not recorded which). Some clones in this sample may be carry-over from other donors' samples. CDR3s include the opening cysteine and the closing phenylalanine or tryptophan. A D gene is named only where the DNA matches it firmly. The listing skips clone size in some rows; elsewhere it reads once, few, many or a size class.

V	D	J	size	DNA	CDR3
TRBV12-3/TRBV12-4	-	TRBJ2-2	few	TGTGCCAGCAGTATCCGGGGACGTCCCACCGGTGAGCTGTTTTTT	CASSIRGRPTGELFF
TRBV5-4	TRBD2	TRBJ2-1	many	TGTGCCAGCAGCTCAGGGGGACTAGCGATCTATGAGCAGTTCTTC	CASSSGGLAIYEQFF
TRBV19	-	TRBJ2-7	-	TGTGCCAGTAGTTCAGCCGGTACAGGAGGTTACGAGCAGTACTTC	CASSSAGTGGYEQYF
TRBV20-1	TRBD2	TRBJ2-1	-	TGCAGTGCGAAGTCTGGGACTAGCGTTGGGCAGTTCTTC	CSAKSGTSVGQFF
TRBV7-2	-	TRBJ2-2	many	TGTGCCAGCAGTAATATGAGGGGCGGGGAGCTGTTTTTT	CASSNMRGGELFF
TRBV5-1	-	TRBJ2-5	many	TGCGCCAGCAGCTTGCTGGGGGAGACCCAGTACTTC	CASSLLGETQYF
TRBV7-8	TRBD2	TRBJ2-3	-	TGTGCCAGCAGCTTAAGTACTAGCGGAACCCCTCCAGATACGCAGTATTTT	CASSLSTSGTPPDTQYF
TRBV20-1	-	TRBJ2-1	once	TGCAGTGCTAGGTTTTCAAATGAGCAGTTCTTC	CSARFSNEQFF
TRBV24-1	TRBD2	TRBJ2-1	-	TGTGCCACCAGTGCCCCTTCGGGCGGGAGCTTCAACAATGAGCAGTTCTTC	CATSAPSGGSFNNEQFF
TRBV12-3/TRBV12-4	TRBD2	TRBJ2-1	-	TGTGCCAGCAGTTTAGAACTAGCGGATTACTCCTACAATGAGCAGTTCTTC	CASSLELADYSYNEQFF
TRBV6-1	-	TRBJ2-7	few	TGTGCCAGCAGAGCCGGCCTCAGCCGCTCCTACCAGCAGTACTTC	CASRAGLSRSYQQYF
TRBV5-1	-	TRBJ1-1	many	TGCGCCAGCAGCTGGGGGATGGGCCTTGTGAACACTGAAGCTTTCTTT	CASSWGMGLVNTEAFF
TRBV7-2	TRBD2	TRBJ2-3	many	TGTGCCAGCAGCTTAGCTATAGCGGGGGGAGATACGCAGTATTTT	CASSLAIAGGDTQYF
TRBV28	-	TRBJ1-2	medium-sized	TGTGCCAGCACCGTCGAGACGGGAAGAAATGGCTACACCTTC	CASTVETGRNGYTF
TRBV6-1	-	TRBJ2-2	few	TGTGCCAGCAACCAAGGGGGTCCCGGGGAGCTGTTTTTT	CASNQGGPGELFF
TRBV19	-	TRBJ2-1	-	TGTGCCAGTAAGTTACTAAGCTCCTACAATGAGCAGTTCTTC	CASKLLSSYNEQFF
TRBV5-1	TRBD1	TRBJ1-5	-	TGCGCCAGCAGCTCCGGGACAGGGATCAATCAGCCCCAGCATTTT	CASSSGTGINQPQHF
TRBV24-1	-	TRBJ2-7	few	TGTGCCACCAGTGATGCTGCGTTCGAGCAGTACTTC	CATSDAAFEQYF
TRBV4-3	-	TRBJ2-6	many	TGCGCCAGCAGCCAAGGTTTTTGTGTATCTGGGGCCAACGTCCTGACTTTC	CASSQGFCVSGANVLTF
TRBV20-1	TRBD2	TRBJ2-7	-	TGCAGTGCGTCGACCTCACTAGCGATCATGGGGGAGCAGTACTTC	CSASTSLAIMGEQYF
TRBV7-2	-	TRBJ1-5	-	TGTGCCAGCAGCTTATCAGGTGGTGGCAATCAGCCCCAGCATTTT	CASSLSGGGNQPQHF
TRBV20-1	TRBD1	TRBJ1-1	-	TGCAGTGCCCACAGGGGGCGAAGTTTCGTCCCTGAAGCTTTCTTT	CSAHRGRSFVPEAFF
TRBV9	-	TRBJ2-5	many	TGTGCCAGCAGCGCTTCCTGGGATGGGACCCAGTACTTC	CASSASWDGTQYF
TRBV19	TRBD1	TRBJ2-1	-	TGTGCCAGTAGTCCCCCCGGACAGGACTACAATGAGCAGTTCTTC	CASSPPGQDYNEQFF
TRBV12-3/TRBV12-4	TRBD2	TRBJ2-3	medium-sized	TGTGCCAGCAGTTTACTAGCGGGGGGGTACACAGATACGCAGTATTTT	CASSLLAGGYTDTQYF
TRBV24-1	-	TRBJ2-2	-	TGTGCCACCAGTGGGGTGGGGGACACCGGGGAGCTGTTTTTT	CATSGVGDTGELFF
TRBV7-8	-	TRBJ2-1	many	TGTGCCAGCAGCAGCTTAGCGTTTCAGGGGCAGCAGTTCTTC	CASSSLAFQGQQFF
TRBV6-5	-	TRBJ1-3	medium-sized	TGTGCCAGCAGTTACGGAAGGCCCAGCAGGTCTGGAAACACCATATATTTT	CASSYGRPSRSGNTIYF
TRBV6-5	-	TRBJ1-2	few	TGTGCCAGCAGTTACTCCCAAGGACTGCCCTATGGCTACACCTTC	CASSYSQGLPYGYTF
TRBV27	TRBD2	TRBJ2-4	-	TGTGCCAGCAGTTTATTCTTAGCGGGGGGGACAGGCGCTCTATTGAAAAACATTAAGTACTTC	CASSLFLAGGTGALLKNIKYF
TRBV19	-	TRBJ2-5	-	TGTGCCAGTAGTGACAGGGAGGGTGAGACCCAGTGCTTC	CASSDREGETQCF
TRBV7-6	TRBD2	TRBJ2-1	many	TGTGCCAGCAGCGCTAACCCCCCTGGCAGGGTGACTAGCGGTCGGCTTGGTGAGCAGTTCTTC	CASSANPPGRVTSGRLGEQFF
TRBV5-5	-	TRBJ2-1	-	TGTGCCAGCAGCCTGGGGCTTTACAATGAGCAGTTCTTC	CASSLGLYNEQFF
TRBV30	-	TRBJ2-7	medium-sized	TGTGCCTTCAATCGGGGTGGCTACGAGCAGTACTTC	CAFNRGGYEQYF
TRBV28	-	TRBJ1-4	many	TGTGCCAGCAGTAACAGGGCGGGGAATGAAAAACTGTTTTTT	CASSNRAGNEKLFF
TRBV18	TRBD1	TRBJ1-1	-	TGTGCCAGCTCACGGGACAGGGGTGCGAACACTGAAGCTTTCTTT	CASSRDRGANTEAFF
TRBV20-1	-	TRBJ2-1	few	TGCAGTGCCTCGAGTGGTCGGGGGTTAGACAATGAGCAGTTCTTC	CSASSGRGLDNEQFF
TRBV11-2	-	TRBJ2-7	many	TGTGCCAGCAGCAGAGGCCCAGGGGGTGAGGGGGGCGAGCAGTACTTC	CASSRGPGGEGGEQYF
TRBV7-2	-	TRBJ2-4	-	TGTGCCAGCAGCCCGACAGGTGTGAGGAACACTCAGTACTTC	CASSPTGVRNTQYF
TRBV7-2	TRBD2	TRBJ2-2	medium-sized	TGTGCCAGCAGTCGGACTAGCGGGGGGACCAACACCGGGGAGCTGTTTTTT	CASSRTSGGTNTGELFF